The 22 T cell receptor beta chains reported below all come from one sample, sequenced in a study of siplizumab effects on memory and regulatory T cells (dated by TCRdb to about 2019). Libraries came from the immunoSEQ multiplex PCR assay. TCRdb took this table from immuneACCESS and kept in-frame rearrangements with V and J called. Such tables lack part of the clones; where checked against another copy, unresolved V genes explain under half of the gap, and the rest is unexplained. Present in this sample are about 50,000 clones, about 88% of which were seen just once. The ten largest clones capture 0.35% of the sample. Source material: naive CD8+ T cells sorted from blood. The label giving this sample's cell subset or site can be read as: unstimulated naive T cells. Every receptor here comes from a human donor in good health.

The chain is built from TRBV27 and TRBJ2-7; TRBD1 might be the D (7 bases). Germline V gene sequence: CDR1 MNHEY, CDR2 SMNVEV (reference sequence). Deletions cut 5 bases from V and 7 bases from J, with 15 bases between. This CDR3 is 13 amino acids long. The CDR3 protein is CASSPGGPWEQYF. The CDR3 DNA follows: TGTGCCAGCAGTCCAGGGGGGCCGTGGGAGCAGTACTTC.

CDR3 loop: CASSQDLFQGNTGELFF. CDR3 sequence (DNA): TGTGCCAGCAGCCAAGATTTATTCCAGGGGAACACCGGGGAGCTGTTTTTT. This chain uses TRBV14 with TRBJ2-2, with D possibly matching TRBD1 (5 bases). The CDR3 loop spans 17 amino acids. Germline V gives CDR1 SGHDN, CDR2 FVKESK. V lost 0 bases and J lost 1, with 12 bases in between.

Here the CDR3 reads CASSQQGALSYGYTF. In nucleotides, the CDR3 is TGTGCCAGCAGTCAACAGGGGGCGCTTAGCTATGGCTACACCTTC. The rearrangement joins TRBV27 to TRBJ1-2; 9 bases agree with TRBD1. This CDR3 comprises 15 residues. J gave up 4 bases and V 5 bases, and 8 bases lay outside the gene matches. Germline V gene sequence: CDR1 MNHEY, CDR2 SMNVEV (reference sequence).

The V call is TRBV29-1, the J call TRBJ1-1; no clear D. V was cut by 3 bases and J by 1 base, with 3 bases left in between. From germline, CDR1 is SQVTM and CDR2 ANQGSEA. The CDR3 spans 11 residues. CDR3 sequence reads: CSVEANTEAFF. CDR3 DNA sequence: TGCAGCGTTGAGGCGAACACTGAAGCTTTCTTT.

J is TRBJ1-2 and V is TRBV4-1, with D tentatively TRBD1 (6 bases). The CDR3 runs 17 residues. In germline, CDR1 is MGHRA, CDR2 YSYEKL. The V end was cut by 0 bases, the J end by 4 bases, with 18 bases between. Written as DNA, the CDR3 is TGCGCCAGCAGCCAAGAGGACGGGACAACAAAATTCTATGGCTACACCTTC. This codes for CASSQEDGTTKFYGYTF.

In DNA form, the CDR3 reads TGTGCCAACGAGGACTCCCACACAGATACGCAGTATTTT. Protein: CANEDSHTDTQYF. V and J are TRBV6-1 and TRBJ2-3; TRBD2 is a possible D gene (5 bases). The V gene lost 10 bases and the J gene lost 2 bases, with 13 bases spanning the gap. This CDR3 comprises 13 residues. Germline-derived CDR1 and CDR2 are MNHNS and SASEGT.

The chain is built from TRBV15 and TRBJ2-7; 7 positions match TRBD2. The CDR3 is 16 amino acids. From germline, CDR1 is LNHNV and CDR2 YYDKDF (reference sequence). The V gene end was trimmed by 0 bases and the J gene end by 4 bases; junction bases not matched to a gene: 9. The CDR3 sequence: CATSRDSYSGKYEQYF. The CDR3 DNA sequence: TGTGCCACCAGCAGAGATTCGTACAGCGGGAAGTACGAGCAGTACTTC.

CDR3 nucleotide sequence: TGCGCCAGCAGCTGGACTAGCGGGGAAGAGACCCAGTACTTC. Translation: CASSWTSGEETQYF. The chain recombines TRBV5-1 with TRBJ2-5; TRBD2 matches 12 bases. Losses at the gene ends were 3 bases for V and 3 bases for J; bases not matched to a gene: 0. Germline V gives CDR1 SGHRS, CDR2 YFSETQ. CDR3 length equals 14 residues.

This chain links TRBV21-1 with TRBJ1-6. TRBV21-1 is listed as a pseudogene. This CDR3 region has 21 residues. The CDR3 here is CASSKWGFRTYVSSYNSPLHF. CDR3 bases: TGTGCCAGCAGCAAATGGGGATTCAGAACATATGTCAGCTCCTATAATTCACCCCTCCACTTT.

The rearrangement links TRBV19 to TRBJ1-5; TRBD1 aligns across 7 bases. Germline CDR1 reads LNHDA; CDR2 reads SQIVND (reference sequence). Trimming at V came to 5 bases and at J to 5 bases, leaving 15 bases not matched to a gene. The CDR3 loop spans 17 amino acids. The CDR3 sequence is CASSPRAGTESDQPQHF. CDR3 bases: TGTGCCAGTAGTCCACGGGCCGGGACAGAGTCCGATCAGCCCCAGCATTTT.

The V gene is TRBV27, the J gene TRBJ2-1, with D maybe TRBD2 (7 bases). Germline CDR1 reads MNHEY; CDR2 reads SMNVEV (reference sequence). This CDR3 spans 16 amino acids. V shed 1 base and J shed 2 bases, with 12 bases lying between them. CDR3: CASSLFAGDTYNEQFF. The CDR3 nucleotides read TGTGCCAGCAGTTTATTCGCGGGGGACACCTACAATGAGCAGTTCTTC.

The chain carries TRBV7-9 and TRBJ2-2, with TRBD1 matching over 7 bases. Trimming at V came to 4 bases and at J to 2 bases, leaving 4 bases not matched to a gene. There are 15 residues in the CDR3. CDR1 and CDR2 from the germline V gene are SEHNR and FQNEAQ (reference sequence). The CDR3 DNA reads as TGTGCCAGCAGCTGGGGACAGATTAACACCGGGGAGCTGTTTTTT. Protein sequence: CASSWGQINTGELFF.

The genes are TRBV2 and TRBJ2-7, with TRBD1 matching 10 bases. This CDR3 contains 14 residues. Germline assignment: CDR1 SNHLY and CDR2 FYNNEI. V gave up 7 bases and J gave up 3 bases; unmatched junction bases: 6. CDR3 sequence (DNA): TGTGCCAGCACCGGACAGGGGGGCCTCTACGAGCAGTACTTC. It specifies CASTGQGGLYEQYF.

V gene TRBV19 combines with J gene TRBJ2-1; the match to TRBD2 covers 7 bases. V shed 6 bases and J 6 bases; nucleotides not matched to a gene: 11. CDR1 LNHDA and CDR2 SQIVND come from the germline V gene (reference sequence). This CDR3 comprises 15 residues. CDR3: CASSQASGPTNEQFF. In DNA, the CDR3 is TGTGCCAGTAGCCAAGCTAGCGGACCAACCAATGAGCAGTTCTTC.

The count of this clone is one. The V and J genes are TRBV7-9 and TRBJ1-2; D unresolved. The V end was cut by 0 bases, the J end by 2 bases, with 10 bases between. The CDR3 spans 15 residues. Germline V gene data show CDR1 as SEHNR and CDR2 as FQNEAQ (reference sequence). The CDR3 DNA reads TGTGCCAGCAGCTTAGCGGGCGCGGTAAACTATGGCTACACCTTC. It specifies CASSLAGAVNYGYTF.

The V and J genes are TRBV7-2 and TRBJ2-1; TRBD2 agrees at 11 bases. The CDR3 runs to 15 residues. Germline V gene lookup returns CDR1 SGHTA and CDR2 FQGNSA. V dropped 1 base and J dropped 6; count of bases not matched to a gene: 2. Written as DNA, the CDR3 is TGTGCCAGCAGCTTAGTGGGGACTAGCGGCAATGAGCAGTTCTTC. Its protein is CASSLVGTSGNEQFF.

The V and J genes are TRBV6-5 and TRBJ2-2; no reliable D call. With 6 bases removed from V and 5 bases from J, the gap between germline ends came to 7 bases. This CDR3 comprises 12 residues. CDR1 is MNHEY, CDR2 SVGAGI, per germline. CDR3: CASRPLTGELFF. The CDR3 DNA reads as TGTGCCAGCAGACCTTTAACCGGGGAGCTGTTTTTT.

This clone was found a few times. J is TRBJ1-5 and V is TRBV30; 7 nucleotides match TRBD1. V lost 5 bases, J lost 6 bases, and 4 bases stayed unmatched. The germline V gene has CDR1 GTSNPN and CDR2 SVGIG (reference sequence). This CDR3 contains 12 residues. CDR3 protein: CAWEGAGQPQHF. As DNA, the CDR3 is TGTGCCTGGGAGGGGGCCGGTCAGCCCCAGCATTTT. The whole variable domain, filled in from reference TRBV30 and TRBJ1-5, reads SQTIHQWPATLVQPVGSPLSLECTVEGTSNPNLYWYRQAAGRGLQLLFYSVGIGQISSEVPQNLSASRPQDRQFILSSKKLLLSDSGFYLCAWEGAGQPQHFGDGTRLSIL.

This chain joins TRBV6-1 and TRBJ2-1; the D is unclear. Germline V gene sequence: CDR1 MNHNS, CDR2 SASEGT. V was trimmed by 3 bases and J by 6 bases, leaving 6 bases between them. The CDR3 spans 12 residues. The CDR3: CASSESVNEQFF. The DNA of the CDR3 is TGTGCCAGCAGTGAGTCGGTCAATGAGCAGTTCTTC.

CDR3 protein: CASMTGDNEQFF. CDR3 nucleotides: TGTGCCAGCATGACAGGAGACAATGAGCAGTTCTTC. The chain uses TRBV27 and TRBJ2-1; tentative D call: TRBD1 (6 bases). The CDR3 is 12 residues long. From germline, CDR1 is MNHEY and CDR2 SMNVEV (reference sequence). V was shortened by 7 bases and J by 5 bases, with 9 bases between the two germline ends.

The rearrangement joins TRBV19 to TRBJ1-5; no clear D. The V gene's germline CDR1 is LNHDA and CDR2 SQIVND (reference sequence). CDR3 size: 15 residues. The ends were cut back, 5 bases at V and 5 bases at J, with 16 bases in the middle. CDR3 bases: TGTGCCAGTAGTTCGGAGGTTTTTGCTGATCAGCCCCAGCATTTT. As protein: CASSSEVFADQPQHF.

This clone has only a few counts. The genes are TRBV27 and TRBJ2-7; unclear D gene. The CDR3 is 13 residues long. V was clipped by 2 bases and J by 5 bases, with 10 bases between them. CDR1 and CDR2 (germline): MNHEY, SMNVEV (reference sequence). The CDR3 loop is CASSLSHRDEQYF. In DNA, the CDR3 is TGTGCCAGCAGTTTAAGTCATAGGGACGAGCAGTACTTC.